This T cell receptor beta chain was retrieved from a study of vaccination and CD4 T cells after COVID-19. The wider study: Cells were stimulated with overlapping spike peptides from SARS-CoV-2, HCoV-NL63, HCoV-OC43 and HCoV-229E. The control cultures got either a CEFX pool, an HIV-1 Nef pool, or no peptide at all.

Trimming cost V 5 bases and J 0 bases; bases outside gene matches: 10. There are 18 residues in the CDR3. An Oncomine TCR Beta short-read assay was used to sequence the DNA from cultured CD4+ T cells. From the PCR reads, TCRdb called clonotypes with MiXCR, one entry per CDR3 protein. The profile shows approximately 16,000 distinct CDR3 sequences, around 75% of them singletons. As concerns this clonotype: Antigen: not known.

Treatment described: roughly nine-day PBMC culture with coronavirus spike peptide pools or control peptides (ViraFEST assay). With peptide pools, ViraFEST first expanded antigen-specific T cells and afterwards sequenced their TCRs. The chain recombines TRBV12-3 or TRBV12-4 with TRBJ1-6; 7 bases map to TRBD1. This specimen was CD4+ T cells from blood, cultured in vitro, taken after SARS-CoV-2 vaccination. The receptor was derived from a human donor who received a COVID-19 vaccine. The CDR3 region is CASSRTGRKSSYNSPLHF. CDR3 DNA: TGTGCCAGCAGTCGGACAGGTAGAAAGAGCTCCTATAATTCACCCCTCCACTTT.